This T cell receptor (beta chain) came from a study of blood T cell repertoires in COVID-19. The CDR3 length is 15 residues. Trimming cost V 6 bases and J 7 bases; bases outside gene matches: 7. CDR1 and CDR2 (germline): KGHSH, LQKENI. Measured with immunoSEQ multiplex PCR; TCRdb has only the in-frame clones, and not every one. This table has approximately 260,000 clones, 84% appearing once. The chain combines TRBV18 with TRBJ1-6, with 9 bases identical to TRBD1. The TCR was taken from a human donor in a cohort sampled during active COVID-19. The sample was peripheral blood. The CDR3 reads CASSPRTGANSPLHF. For the CDR3, the DNA is TGTGCCAGCTCCCCCCGGACAGGGGCAAATTCACCCCTCCACTTT.